The present T cell receptor (beta chain) was sequenced within a study of blood T cell repertoires in COVID-19. Study-wide context: Sites in the United States, Italy and Spain provided acute and convalescent COVID-19 samples.

Germline V gene data show CDR1 as MGHRA and CDR2 as YSYEKL. V was trimmed by 6 bases and J by 2 bases, leaving 17 bases between them. The CDR3 has 16 residues. In the authors' methods: Reference gene primer amplification gave nucleated cell count estimates. Only in-frame clones appear in the TCRdb table, and some are missing; sequencing was by immunoSEQ multiplex PCR. That table is the source of V, J and clone size, and D and trimming were worked out from the DNA. The sample records about 160,000 clones, about 85% being singletons. This TCR was sampled from a middle-aged man with acute or convalescent COVID-19. The sequencing input was peripheral blood. The chain links TRBV4-1 to TRBJ1-5; D uncertain. CDR3 DNA: TGCGCCAGCAGTGAACCTCGGGGAGCGGGCAATCAGCCCCAGCATTTT. As protein: CASSEPRGAGNQPQHF.